This TCR beta chain was documented in a study of cytomegalovirus exposure and HLA in healthy donors. Findings and caveats of the study: Researchers counted roughly 150 TCR beta chains as cytomegalovirus-associated.

Trimming took 3 bases from V and 5 from J; bases not matched to a gene: 9. CDR1 and CDR2 from the germline V gene are MDHEN and SYDVKM. This CDR3 comprises 15 residues. PCR was performed using 60 Vbeta and 13 Jbeta primers. Here immunoSEQ multiplex PCR was the method, and the copy in TCRdb shows in-frame clones only, minus some. This table holds 130,000 or so clones, roughly three fifths found once. Comments on this clone: Its antigen is unidentified.

The clonotype originates from a woman in her forties in good health and CMV-seronegative. Specimen: PBMCs. This chain uses TRBV28 with TRBJ1-2; 7 positions agree with TRBD1. Written as DNA, the CDR3 is TGTGCCAGCAGTTTCGGCTTGGGGGACAGATATGGCTACACCTTC. Protein sequence: CASSFGLGDRYGYTF.